These 29 T cell receptor beta chains originate from one sample sequenced in a study of CD8 T cells in Susac syndrome. Random-hexamer reverse transcription was applied to about 0.45 to 1 ug RNA. In TCRdb, the immunoSEQ multiplex PCR reads were re-called with MiXCR into one record per CDR3 protein. The sample consists of roughly 200,000 distinct CDR3 sequences, approximately 94% of them appearing once. Material: CD4+ T cells from PBMCs. These receptors originate from a human donor in good health.

The rearrangement uses TRBV30 and TRBJ2-3; TRBD2 matches at 12 bases. Germline V lookup: CDR1 GTSNPN, CDR2 SVGIG (reference sequence). CDR3 size: 15 residues. With V trimmed by 5 bases and J by 4 bases, 7 bases remained unmatched. CDR3 in amino acids: CAWSRTSGIADTQYF. DNA for the CDR3: TGTGCCTGGTCCCGGACTAGCGGGATAGCAGATACGCAGTATTTT.

The rearrangement uses TRBV7-9 and TRBJ2-7, with D unclear. Trimming removed 7 bases at V and 2 bases at J, with 9 bases between. Germline-derived CDR1 and CDR2 are SEHNR and FQNEAQ (reference sequence). There are 12 residues in the CDR3. For the CDR3, the DNA is TGTGCCAGCACTTCCTCTGCCTACGAGCAGTACTTC. Its translation is CASTSSAYEQYF.

J is TRBJ1-2 and V is TRBV29-1; D possibly corresponds to TRBD1 (5 bases). The V and J ends lost 7 bases and 8 bases respectively, with 23 bases between them. The germline V gene has CDR1 SQVTM and CDR2 ANQGSEA. This CDR3 spans 14 amino acids. The DNA for the CDR3 is TGCAGCGCCCGTCGGAGGGGTACCCCTATGGGCTACACCTTC. Its protein is CSARRRGTPMGYTF.

The chain employs TRBV24-1 and TRBJ2-3, with 8 bases that match TRBD2. V was pared by 1 base and J by 5 bases, with 4 bases of the junction left unmatched. Germline loops: CDR1 KGHDR, CDR2 SFDVKD. The CDR3 runs to 15 residues. The DNA for the CDR3 is TGTGCCACCAGTGATTTCACGGGAGGGCAAGATACGCAGTATTTT. Protein sequence: CATSDFTGGQDTQYF.

The chain recombines TRBV3-1 with TRBJ2-3; tentative D call: TRBD2 (5 bases). From germline, CDR1 is LGHDT and CDR2 YNNKEL (reference sequence). The CDR3 is 12 residues long. V lost 2 bases and J 11 bases, leaving 11 bases between the germline ends. The CDR3 DNA is TGTGCCAGCAGCCAAATGGGAGTAATGCAGTATTTT. This encodes CASSQMGVMQYF.

V and J are TRBV14 and TRBJ2-7; tentatively, D is TRBD2 (6 bases). The CDR3 is made up of 16 amino acids. CDR1 SGHDN and CDR2 FVKESK come from the germline V gene. Trimming pared 3 bases from V and 1 base from J, leaving 16 bases between. The CDR3 here is CASSHSIGGRSYEQYF. The CDR3 DNA sequence: TGTGCCAGCAGCCACTCGATCGGGGGACGATCCTACGAGCAGTACTTC.

V and J are TRBV20-1 and TRBJ2-1, with D possibly TRBD2 on 6 matching bases. Germline V lookup: CDR1 DFQATT, CDR2 SNEGSKA (reference sequence). The CDR3 totals 16 residues. V was pared by 0 bases and J by 5 bases, with 17 bases between. CDR3 coding DNA: TGCAGTGCTAGAGATCCAGTGAGGGAGCGGGACAATGAGCAGTTCTTC. Protein sequence: CSARDPVRERDNEQFF.

The J gene is TRBJ2-1, the V gene TRBV20-1; 8 positions agree with TRBD1. The V gene's germline CDR1 is DFQATT and CDR2 SNEGSKA (reference sequence). The CDR3 is 12 amino acids. V lost 3 bases to trimming and J lost 10 bases; unmatched junction nucleotides: 5. The CDR3 loop reads CSASGQGGEQFF. CDR3 nucleotides: TGCAGTGCTAGCGGACAGGGTGGAGAGCAGTTCTTC.

The rearrangement links TRBV5-1 to TRBJ2-1; 14 nucleotides line up with TRBD2. This CDR3 spans 14 amino acids. Germline trimming cut 7 bases from V and 12 bases from J; bases unmatched to any gene: 9. In germline, CDR1 is SGHRS, CDR2 YFSETQ. Here the CDR3 DNA reads TGCGCCAGCGGCACTGGACTAGCGGGAGGTTGGCAGTTCTTC. Encoded protein: CASGTGLAGGWQFF.

V and J are TRBV29-1 and TRBJ2-7; D not resolved. Trimming took off 4 bases at V and 1 base at J, with 8 bases between the two ends. Germline V CDR1 and CDR2: SQVTM, ANQGSEA. The CDR3 sequence is 12 residues long. CDR3 loop: CSVGSRSYEQYF. The DNA for the CDR3 is TGCAGCGTTGGGAGTCGATCCTACGAGCAGTACTTC.

The chain is built from TRBV27 and TRBJ2-3; possibly TRBD2 for D (6 bases). CDR3 length equals 15 residues. V dropped 3 bases and J dropped 1 base, with 11 bases sitting between them. Per germline, CDR1 MNHEY and CDR2 SMNVEV (reference sequence). CDR3: CASSLGTLGTDTQYF. DNA of the CDR3: TGTGCCAGCAGTTTGGGGACTCTGGGCACAGATACGCAGTATTTT.

This chain uses TRBV9 with TRBJ2-3; tentative D call: TRBD2 (5 bases). This CDR3 comprises 15 residues. CDR1 and CDR2 from the germline V gene are SGDLS and YYNGEE. V was trimmed by 0 bases and J by 5 bases, leaving 13 bases between them. The CDR3 loop is CASSVVGSVKDTQYF. Written as DNA, the CDR3 is TGTGCCAGCAGCGTAGTGGGGAGTGTGAAAGATACGCAGTATTTT. The entire variable domain, with the rest obtained from reference TRBV9 and TRBJ2-3, is as follows: DSGVTQTPKHLITATGQRVTLRCSPRSGDLSVYWYQQSLDQGLQFLIQYYNGEERAKGNILERFSAQQFPDLHSELNLSSLELGDSALYFCASSVVGSVKDTQYFGPGTRLTVL.

The rearrangement links TRBV29-1 to TRBJ2-7; no definite D call. There are 11 residues in the CDR3. Germline V CDR1 and CDR2: SQVTM, ANQGSEA. The V gene lost 3 bases and the J gene lost 2 bases, with 5 bases spanning the gap. The CDR3 DNA sequence: TGCAGCGTTGAGACAACCTACGAGCAGTACTTC. This codes for CSVETTYEQYF.

The chain carries TRBV24-1 and TRBJ1-2; D gene uncertain. The V end was cut by 1 base, the J end by 6 bases, with 14 bases between. CDR1 and CDR2 from the germline V gene are KGHDR and SFDVKD. The CDR3 runs to 15 residues. CDR3 sequence (DNA): TGTGCCACCAGTGATTTCGAAACTGGCCTTAATGGCTACACCTTC. Amino acid sequence: CATSDFETGLNGYTF.

This clonotype was detected only once. The chain has TRBV18 and TRBJ2-7; tentative D call: TRBD2 (6 bases). V lost 2 bases, J lost 0 bases, and 11 bases lay in between. This CDR3 has 15 amino acids. Germline loops: CDR1 KGHSH, CDR2 LQKENI. The CDR3 DNA is TGTGCCAGCTCACCATGGGGACTGCTCTCCTACGAGCAGTACTTC. Its protein is CASSPWGLLSYEQYF.

The rearrangement uses TRBV9 and TRBJ2-5; the D gene is possibly TRBD2 (6 bases). Germline-derived CDR1 and CDR2 are SGDLS and YYNGEE. There are 14 residues in the CDR3. The V end lost 4 bases, the J end lost 2 bases, and 12 bases lay between the germline ends. This CDR3 reads CASSPRERQETQYF. CDR3 sequence (DNA): TGTGCCAGCAGCCCCCGGGAGCGGCAAGAGACCCAGTACTTC.

The CDR3 nucleotides are TGTGCCAGCTGTCCCGGGGGGATCCACACCGGGGAGCTGTTTTTT. Translated, it gives CASCPGGIHTGELFF. This chain links TRBV28 with TRBJ2-2, with TRBD2 matching 7 bases. Germline CDR1 MDHEN, CDR2 SYDVKM. The V gene end was trimmed by 8 bases and the J gene end by 3 bases; junction bases not matched to a gene: 9. The CDR3 covers 15 residues. The full variable domain, rest sourced from reference TRBV28 and TRBJ2-2, is DVKVTQSSRYLVKRTGEKVFLECVQDMDHENMFWYRQDPGLGLRLIYFSYDVKMKEKGDIPEGYSVSREKKERFSLILESASTNQTSMYLCASCPGGIHTGELFFGEGSRLTVL.

This chain uses TRBV7-9 with TRBJ2-6, with 10 positions matching TRBD1. The ends lost 4 bases at V and 2 bases at J; junction bases unmatched: 8. CDR1 and CDR2 from the germline V gene are SEHNR and FQNEAQ (reference sequence). The CDR3 has 18 residues. CDR3 loop: CASSWGQGKKTGANVLTF. The DNA for the CDR3 is TGTGCCAGCAGCTGGGGACAGGGGAAGAAGACTGGGGCCAACGTCCTGACTTTC.

Here the CDR3 reads CASGPSYEQYF. DNA of the CDR3: TGTGCCAGCGGGCCCTCCTACGAGCAGTACTTC. The chain has TRBV19 and TRBJ2-7; D ambiguous. From germline, CDR1 is LNHDA and CDR2 SQIVND (reference sequence). This CDR3 is 11 amino acids long. V was shortened by 9 bases and J by 0 bases, with 6 bases between the two germline ends.

The chain is built from TRBV5-1 and TRBJ2-3; tentatively, D is TRBD1 (6 bases). Deletions cut 4 bases from V and 1 base from J, with 13 bases between. Germline-derived CDR1 and CDR2 are SGHRS and YFSETQ. The CDR3 sequence is 15 residues long. Written as DNA, the CDR3 is TGCGCCAGCAGCCCAGGGACATACCGCACAGATACGCAGTATTTT. Residues: CASSPGTYRTDTQYF.

DNA of the CDR3: TGCGCCAGCAGCCAAGACAGGGAGGGACCTGAAGCTTTCTTT. Protein sequence: CASSQDREGPEAFF. The chain carries TRBV4-1 and TRBJ1-1; D possibly corresponds to TRBD1 (5 bases). Deletions cut 0 bases from V and 6 bases from J, with 11 bases between. CDR3 size: 14 residues. CDR1 MGHRA and CDR2 YSYEKL come from the germline V gene.

Worth noting for this clonotype: Germline is not matched at one junction end, which may reflect a read error. V is TRBV7-2 and J is TRBJ2-1; D gene unclear. The CDR3 runs 14 residues. Germline-derived CDR1 and CDR2 are SGHTA and FQGNSA. The CDR3 DNA reads as TGTGCCAGCAGCTTAGGGCTAGAATACAATGAGCAGCTCTTC. The encoded protein is CASSLGLEYNEQLF.

V and J are TRBV7-2 and TRBJ2-3, with D perhaps matching TRBD2 (6 bases). The V end lost 5 bases, the J end lost 1 base, and 10 bases lay between the germline ends. The CDR3 is 14 amino acids. Germline CDR1 is SGHTA and CDR2 is FQGNSA. The CDR3 coding sequence is TGTGCCAGCAGCCCAACGGGGGGCACAGATACGCAGTATTTT. Protein product: CASSPTGGTDTQYF.

DNA of the CDR3: TGTGCCAGCAGCCAAGCTGGTCAGAGTGGTCAGACCCAGTACTTC. Protein product: CASSQAGQSGQTQYF. V and J are TRBV3-1 and TRBJ2-5; D not certain. The germline CDR1 and CDR2 sequences are LGHDT and YNNKEL (reference sequence). The CDR3 is 15 amino acids. V gave up 1 base and J gave up 6 bases, with 15 bases separating them.

The chain carries TRBV20-1 and TRBJ2-1, with D possibly called TRBD1 or TRBD2 (5 bases each). V was trimmed by 0 bases and J by 4 bases, leaving 16 bases between them. This CDR3 spans 16 amino acids. CDR1 is DFQATT, CDR2 SNEGSKA, per germline (reference sequence). The CDR3 coding sequence is TGCAGTGCTAGAGATCGGTGGGGGAAGCTGTACAATGAGCAGTTCTTC. This codes for CSARDRWGKLYNEQFF.

V gene TRBV20-1 combines with J gene TRBJ2-7; D remains ambiguous. Trimming removed 3 bases at V and 0 bases at J, with 15 bases between. Germline V lookup: CDR1 DFQATT, CDR2 SNEGSKA (reference sequence). The CDR3 sequence is 15 residues long. This CDR3 reads CSARVGDGSSYEQYF. The CDR3 coding sequence is TGCAGTGCTAGGGTCGGCGACGGTAGCTCCTACGAGCAGTACTTC.

This chain connects TRBV7-2 to TRBJ1-5; TRBD1 agrees at 8 bases. The CDR3 has 15 amino acids. Unmatched junction bases numbered 6, after V lost 5 bases and J lost 3 bases. Germline V CDR1 and CDR2: SGHTA, FQGNSA. The CDR3 DNA reads as TGTGCCAGCAGCGAAAGGACAGGGATCAATCAGCCCCAGCATTTT. This encodes CASSERTGINQPQHF.

The V gene is TRBV7-9, the J gene TRBJ2-7, with 8 bases matching TRBD2. Per the germline V gene, CDR1 is SEHNR and CDR2 is FQNEAQ (reference sequence). There are 17 residues in the CDR3. Trimming removed 1 base from V and 6 bases from J; junction bases left unmatched: 14. CDR3 amino acids: CASSLDSFGRARGEQYF. The CDR3 DNA sequence: TGTGCCAGCAGCTTAGATAGCTTCGGGAGGGCCAGGGGCGAGCAGTACTTC. The whole variable domain, remainder taken from reference TRBV7-9 and TRBJ2-7, is DTGVSQNPRHKITKRGQNVTFRCDPISEHNRLYWYRQTLGQGPEFLTYFQNEAQLEKSRLLSDRFSAERPKGSFSTLEIQRTEQGDSAMYLCASSLDSFGRARGEQYFGPGTRLTVT.

The chain combines TRBV6-6 with TRBJ2-1; 11 bases map to TRBD2. Looked up from germline, CDR1 is MNHNY and CDR2 is SVGAGI (reference sequence). This CDR3 contains 15 residues. V shed 2 bases, J shed 8 bases, and the junction held 5 bases outside the gene matches. This chain's CDR3 is CASSYASGRIDEQFF. CDR3 sequence (DNA): TGTGCCAGCAGTTACGCTAGCGGGAGGATAGATGAGCAGTTCTTC.